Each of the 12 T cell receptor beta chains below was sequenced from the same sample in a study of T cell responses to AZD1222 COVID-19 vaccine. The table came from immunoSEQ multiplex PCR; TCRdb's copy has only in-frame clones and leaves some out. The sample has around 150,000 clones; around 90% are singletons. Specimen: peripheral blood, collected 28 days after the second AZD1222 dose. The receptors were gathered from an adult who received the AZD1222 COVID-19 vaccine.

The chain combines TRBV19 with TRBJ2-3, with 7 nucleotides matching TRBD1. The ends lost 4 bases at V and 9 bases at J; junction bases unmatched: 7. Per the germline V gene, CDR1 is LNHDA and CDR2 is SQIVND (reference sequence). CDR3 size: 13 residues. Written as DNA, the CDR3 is TGTGCCAGTAGTACCGAGGGGGCCTGGACGCAGTATTTT. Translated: CASSTEGAWTQYF.

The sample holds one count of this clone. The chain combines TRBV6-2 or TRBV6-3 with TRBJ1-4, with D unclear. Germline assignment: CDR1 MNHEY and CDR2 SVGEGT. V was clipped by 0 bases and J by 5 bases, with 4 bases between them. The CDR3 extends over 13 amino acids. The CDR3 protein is CASSYSVNEKLFF. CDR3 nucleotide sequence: TGTGCCAGCAGTTACTCGGTGAATGAAAAACTGTTTTTT.

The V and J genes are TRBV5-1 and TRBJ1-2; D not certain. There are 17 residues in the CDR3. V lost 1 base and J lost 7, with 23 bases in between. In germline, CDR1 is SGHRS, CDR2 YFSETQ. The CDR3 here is CASSLIPNQGPLGGYTF. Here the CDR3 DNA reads TGCGCCAGCAGCTTGATACCCAATCAAGGCCCCTTGGGTGGCTACACCTTC. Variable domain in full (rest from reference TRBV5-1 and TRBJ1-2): KAGVTQTPRYLIKTRGQQVTLSCSPISGHRSVSWYQQTPGQGLQFLFEYFSETQRNKGNFPGRFSGRQFSNSRSEMNVSTLELGDSALYLCASSLIPNQGPLGGYTFGSGTRLTVV.

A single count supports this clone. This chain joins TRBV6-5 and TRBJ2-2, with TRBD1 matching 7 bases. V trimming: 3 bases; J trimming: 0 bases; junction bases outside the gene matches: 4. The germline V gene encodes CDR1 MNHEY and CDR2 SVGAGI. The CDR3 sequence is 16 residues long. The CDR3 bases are TGTGCCAGCAGTTATAACGACAGGGCGAACACCGGGGAGCTGTTTTTT. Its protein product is CASSYNDRANTGELFF.

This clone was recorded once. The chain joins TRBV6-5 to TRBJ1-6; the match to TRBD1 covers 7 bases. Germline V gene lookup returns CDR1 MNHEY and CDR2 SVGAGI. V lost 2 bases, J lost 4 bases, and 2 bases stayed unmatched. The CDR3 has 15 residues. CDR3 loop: CASSYEQGYNSPLHF. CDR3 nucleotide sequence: TGTGCCAGCAGTTACGAACAGGGGTATAATTCACCCCTCCACTTT.

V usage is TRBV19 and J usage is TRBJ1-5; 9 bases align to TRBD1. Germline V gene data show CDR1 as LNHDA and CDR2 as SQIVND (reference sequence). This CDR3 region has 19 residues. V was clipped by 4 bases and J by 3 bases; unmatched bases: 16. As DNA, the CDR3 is TGTGCCAGTAGTAAACGGTACTTCGGGACAGGGTCTTTCAATCAGCCCCAGCATTTT. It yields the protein CASSKRYFGTGSFNQPQHF.

CDR3 in DNA: TGCGCCAGCAGCGCAGGTGACAATCAGCCCCAGCATTTT. This codes for CASSAGDNQPQHF. The rearrangement uses TRBV5-1 and TRBJ1-5; no definite D call. The CDR3 contains 13 residues. V lost 4 bases, J lost 3 bases, and 8 bases lay in between. Germline V gene lookup returns CDR1 SGHRS and CDR2 YFSETQ.

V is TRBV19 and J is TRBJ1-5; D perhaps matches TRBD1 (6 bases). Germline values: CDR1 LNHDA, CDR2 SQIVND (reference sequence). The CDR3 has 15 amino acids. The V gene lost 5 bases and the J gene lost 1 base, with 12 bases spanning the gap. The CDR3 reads CASSFGTRSNQPQHF. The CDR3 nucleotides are TGTGCCAGTAGTTTCGGGACAAGGAGCAATCAGCCCCAGCATTTT.

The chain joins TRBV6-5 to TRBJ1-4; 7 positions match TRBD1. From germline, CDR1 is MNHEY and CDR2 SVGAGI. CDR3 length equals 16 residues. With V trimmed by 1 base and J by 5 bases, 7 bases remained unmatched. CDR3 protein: CASSYFVTGENEKLFF. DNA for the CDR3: TGTGCCAGCAGTTACTTCGTAACAGGGGAAAATGAAAAACTGTTTTTT.

CDR3 amino acids: CASSHLPGLALTGELFF. In nucleotides, the CDR3 is TGCGCCAGCAGCCATCTGCCGGGACTAGCGCTCACCGGGGAGCTGTTTTTT. This chain joins TRBV4-1 and TRBJ2-2; 10 bases map to TRBD2. Germline V gives CDR1 MGHRA, CDR2 YSYEKL. The CDR3 spans 17 residues. The junction had 8 bases not matched to a gene; V was cut back by 3 bases and J by 4 bases.

The CDR3 nucleotides are TGTGCCAGCAGAGACCGGGACAAGCACTATGGCTACACCTTC. Residues: CASRDRDKHYGYTF. This chain joins TRBV27 and TRBJ1-2; weak D call: TRBD1 (6 bases). The CDR3 loop spans 14 amino acids. Germline V gene data show CDR1 as MNHEY and CDR2 as SMNVEV (reference sequence). The V gene lost 6 bases and the J gene lost 3 bases, with 14 bases spanning the gap.

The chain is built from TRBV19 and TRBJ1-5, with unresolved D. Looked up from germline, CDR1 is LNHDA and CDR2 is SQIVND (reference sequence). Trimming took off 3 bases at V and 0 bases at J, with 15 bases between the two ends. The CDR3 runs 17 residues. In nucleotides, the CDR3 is TGTGCCAGTAGTATGGCCGGAGAAGTTTATAGCAATCAGCCCCAGCATTTT. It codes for CASSMAGEVYSNQPQHF.